A selection of T cell receptor beta chains follows, all from one sample in a study of immune heterogeneity within non-small cell lung tumors. TCRdb reanalysed the multiplex PCR reads using MiXCR and keeps one entry per CDR3 protein. The sample lists about 1,900 distinct CDR3 sequences, about 32% occurring once. The sample comprised lung tumor tissue. The receptors shown here come from a woman aged 45-65 years with non-small cell lung cancer. The conserved cysteine and the conserved F or W are not part of the CDR3 here.

v_gene: TRBV11-2; j_gene: TRBJ2-3; CDR3aa: PSSLVGRRGTDTQY
v_gene: TRBV20-1; j_gene: TRBJ2-3; CDR3aa: SAEPQGVGDTQY
v_gene: TRBV6-6; j_gene: TRBJ1-1; CDR3aa: ASSYSSALEAF
v_gene: TRBV19; j_gene: TRBJ2-5; CDR3aa: ASSNGRLHQETQY
v_gene: TRBV15; j_gene: TRBJ1-4; CDR3aa: ATSRGQGNEKLF
v_gene: TRBV3-1; j_gene: TRBJ2-7; CDR3aa: ASSRVGGLREQY
v_gene: TRBV28; j_gene: TRBJ1-4; CDR3aa: ASSRSGQFNEKLF
v_gene: TRBV6-2/TRBV6-3; j_gene: TRBJ1-1; CDR3aa: ASSLLTVGGTEAF
v_gene: TRBV29-1; j_gene: TRBJ2-1; CDR3aa: SSRQGGNEQF
v_gene: TRBV19; j_gene: TRBJ1-1; CDR3aa: ASSWTGGTEAF
v_gene: TRBV18; j_gene: TRBJ1-2; CDR3aa: ASSPQTGGKDGYT
v_gene: TRBV6-1; j_gene: TRBJ2-3; CDR3aa: ASSSSTDTQY
v_gene: TRBV5-6; j_gene: TRBJ2-6; CDR3aa: ASSPGNSGANVLT
v_gene: TRBV11-1; j_gene: TRBJ2-1; CDR3aa: ASTGSGGLTGPYNEQF
v_gene: TRBV20-1; j_gene: TRBJ2-7; CDR3aa: SATSDGSSYEQY
v_gene: TRBV24-1; j_gene: TRBJ2-3; CDR3aa: PTSGFGGLAGGTTDTQY
v_gene: TRBV27; j_gene: TRBJ1-2; CDR3aa: ASSPPEGSGYT
v_gene: TRBV12-3/TRBV12-4; j_gene: TRBJ1-1; CDR3aa: ASSFRGGGAF
v_gene: TRBV20-1; j_gene: TRBJ1-6; CDR3aa: SARVPGLSSYNSPLH
v_gene: TRBV18; j_gene: TRBJ2-1; CDR3aa: ASSPTTGGADNEQF
v_gene: TRBV28; j_gene: TRBJ1-3; CDR3aa: ASRNQGIGNTIY